Each of the 25 T cell receptor beta chains below was sequenced from the same sample in a study of monozygotic twins with inflammatory bowel disease (dated by TCRdb to the late 2010s). Library method: 5' RACE. The instrument given in TCRdb is Illumina HiSeq 2500. The reads were reprocessed in TCRdb, with one entry per CDR3 protein sequence and no accompanying DNA. In this sample's table one finds approximately 400,000 distinct CDR3 sequences. The ten biggest clones cover around 2.5% of the sample. The sequenced sample was blood. These receptors all stem from a human donor with ulcerative colitis or Crohn's disease, or a healthy co-twin of an affected twin (not recorded which).

This rearrangement joins TRBV24-1 to TRBJ1-2. Germline values: CDR1 KGHDR, CDR2 SFDVKD. This CDR3 contains 13 residues. The CDR3 region is CATSDTNAEGYTF.

The CDR3 loop reads CASSLGPGVTEAFF. The chain joins TRBV6-5 to TRBJ1-1; there is no DNA to check the TCRdb D call of TRBD1. Germline CDR1 MNHEY, CDR2 SVGAGI. The CDR3 extends over 14 amino acids.

V gene TRBV27 combines with J gene TRBJ2-2; TCRdb picks TRBD1, but there is no DNA to check that call. The CDR3 has 17 amino acids. CDR1 MNHEY and CDR2 SMNVEV come from the germline V gene (reference sequence). The CDR3 sequence is CASSLLGRGTNTGELFF.

The chain recombines TRBV20-1 with TRBJ2-3; TCRdb outputs TRBD2, but without DNA this stays unchecked. Germline V gene sequence: CDR1 DFQATT, CDR2 SNEGSKA (reference sequence). This CDR3 spans 16 amino acids. CDR3 sequence: CSASRTPGLLRDTQYF.

V gene TRBV7-2 combines with J gene TRBJ2-1; TCRdb lists TRBD2, though no DNA is available to test this call. Germline loops: CDR1 SGHTA, CDR2 FQGNSA. The CDR3 loop spans 16 amino acids. CDR3 loop: CASSLAIAGWINEQFF.

The rearrangement links TRBV27 to TRBJ2-7. The CDR3 loop spans 14 amino acids. CDR1 and CDR2 (germline): MNHEY, SMNVEV (reference sequence). The CDR3 loop is CASSPQLPTYEQYF.

The chain recombines TRBV7-6 with TRBJ1-5. This CDR3 contains 15 residues. Germline V gene sequence: CDR1 SGHVS, CDR2 FNYEAQ. Here the CDR3 reads CASSLGTGEDQPQHF.

The J gene is TRBJ2-7, the V gene TRBV27. The germline CDR1 and CDR2 sequences are MNHEY and SMNVEV (reference sequence). This CDR3 is 14 amino acids long. The CDR3 region is CASRRAGAYDEQYF.

The chain employs TRBV19 and TRBJ1-6. Germline V gene sequence: CDR1 LNHDA, CDR2 SQIVND (reference sequence). This CDR3 has 16 amino acids. This chain's CDR3 is CASSIGQQLLYSPLHF. The full variable domain, with the rest looked up from reference TRBV19 and TRBJ1-6, is DGGITQSPKYLFRKEGQNVTLSCEQNLNHDAMYWYRQDPGQGLRLIYYSQIVNDFQKGDIAEGYSVSREKKESFPLTVTSAQKNPTAFYLCASSIGQQLLYSPLHFGNGTRLTVT.

The chain couples TRBV18 to TRBJ1-1. The CDR3 runs 13 residues. Germline values: CDR1 KGHSH, CDR2 LQKENI. This CDR3 is CASSPAGNTEAFF.

V gene TRBV6-6 combines with J gene TRBJ2-7; TCRdb designates TRBD1, a call that cannot be tested without DNA. The CDR3 runs to 11 residues. Germline values: CDR1 MNHNY, CDR2 SVGAGI (reference sequence). The CDR3 region is CASGPTTEQYF.

The rearrangement joins TRBV5-4 to TRBJ1-2; TCRdb proposes TRBD1, but this gene call is untestable without DNA. The CDR3 contains 13 residues. Germline CDR1 and CDR2: SGHNT and YYREEE (reference sequence). CDR3 residues: CASRDRDDYGYTF.

The rearrangement links TRBV4-2 to TRBJ2-3; the D gene TCRdb calls, TRBD1, cannot be checked with no DNA. The CDR3 runs 17 residues. The germline V gene encodes CDR1 LGHNA and CDR2 YNFKEQ. This CDR3 is CASSQSLDGGNTDTQYF.

This chain joins TRBV5-5 and TRBJ2-7; the D call of TRBD2 rests on TCRdb alone, since no DNA is present to check it. This CDR3 contains 16 residues. Germline V gene sequence: CDR1 SGHKS, CDR2 YYEKEE (reference sequence). Here the CDR3 reads CASSYLTSGGAYEQYF. Based on the CDR3 plus reference TRBV5-5 and TRBJ2-7, the full variable domain is DAGVTQSPTHLIKTRGQQVTLRCSPISGHKSVSWYQQVLGQGPQFIFQYYEKEERGRGNFPDRFSARQFPNYSSELNVNALLLGDSALYLCASSYLTSGGAYEQYFGPGTRLTVT.

V is TRBV5-5 and J is TRBJ2-7; no DNA is available, so the TRBD1 call from TCRdb remains unchecked. From germline, CDR1 is SGHKS and CDR2 YYEKEE (reference sequence). The CDR3 has 15 residues. CDR3 amino acids: CASSAPGQGAVEQYF.

This sequence joins TRBV25-1 and TRBJ1-2; TCRdb calls TRBD1, which cannot be checked without DNA. Germline loops: CDR1 MGHDK, CDR2 SYGVNS. The length of the CDR3 is 13 residues. CDR3: CASSEYKGSGYTF.

The chain employs TRBV10-2 and TRBJ2-1; TCRdb proposes TRBD2, but this gene call is untestable without DNA. Germline loops: CDR1 WSHSY, CDR2 SAAADI. CDR3 length equals 11 residues. This chain's CDR3 is CASNTGLAQFF.

The chain joins TRBV5-5 to TRBJ1-2. The length of the CDR3 is 14 residues. Per germline, CDR1 SGHKS and CDR2 YYEKEE (reference sequence). CDR3 in amino acids: CASSFFGWTLGYTF.

The chain recombines TRBV7-9 with TRBJ2-2. The CDR3 extends over 15 amino acids. The germline gives CDR1 SEHNR, CDR2 FQNEAQ (reference sequence). The CDR3 protein is CASSPRTVNTGELFF.

The CDR3 protein is CASSEGLSAGNTIYF. J is TRBJ1-3 and V is TRBV14. Germline values: CDR1 SGHDN, CDR2 FVKESK. The CDR3 is made up of 15 amino acids.

The gene calls are TRBV5-1 and TRBJ2-7; the TCRdb call, TRBD2, lacks DNA for checking. CDR1 and CDR2 from the germline V gene are SGHRS and YFSETQ. The CDR3 extends over 15 amino acids. The CDR3 region is CASNPRTSGPYEQYF.

The chain combines TRBV30 with TRBJ2-7. CDR3 length: 12 residues. The V gene's germline CDR1 is GTSNPN and CDR2 SVGIG (reference sequence). The CDR3 sequence is CAWSAFRGEQYF.

The chain couples TRBV5-1 to TRBJ2-5; TCRdb returns TRBD1, unconfirmable since there is no DNA. This CDR3 region has 15 residues. The germline CDR1 and CDR2 sequences are SGHRS and YFSETQ. CDR3: CASSTGQGAPGAQYF.

The chain uses TRBV20-1 and TRBJ2-7; TCRdb's D call of TRBD1 is untestable without DNA. The germline gives CDR1 DFQATT, CDR2 SNEGSKA (reference sequence). The CDR3 consists of 14 residues. The CDR3 is CSARDRNRGGEQYF.

V and J are TRBV5-5 and TRBJ1-4. Germline CDR1 is SGHKS and CDR2 is YYEKEE (reference sequence). The CDR3 contains 12 residues. The CDR3 spells CASSRENEKLFF.